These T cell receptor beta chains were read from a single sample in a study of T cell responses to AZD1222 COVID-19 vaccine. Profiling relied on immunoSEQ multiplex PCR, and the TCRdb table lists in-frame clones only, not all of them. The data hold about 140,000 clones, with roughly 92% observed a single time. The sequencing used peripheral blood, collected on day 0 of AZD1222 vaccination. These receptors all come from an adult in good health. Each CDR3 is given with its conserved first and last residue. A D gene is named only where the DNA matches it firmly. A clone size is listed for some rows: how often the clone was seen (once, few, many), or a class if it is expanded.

CDR3aa: CASSLASGQSGELFF; CDR3nt: TGTGCCAGCAGCTTAGCGTCGGGACAATCAGGGGAGCTGTTTTTT; d_gene: NA; j_gene: TRBJ2-2; abundance: once; v_gene: TRBV7-2
CDR3aa: CASSFDRAGTYEQYF; CDR3nt: TGTGCCAGCAGTTTCGACAGGGCCGGAACCTACGAGCAGTACTTC; d_gene: TRBD1; j_gene: TRBJ2-7; abundance: NA; v_gene: TRBV27
CDR3aa: CASKGQGYNEQFF; CDR3nt: TGTGCCAGCAAGGGACAGGGGTACAATGAGCAGTTCTTC; d_gene: TRBD1; j_gene: TRBJ2-1; abundance: NA; v_gene: TRBV12-3/TRBV12-4
CDR3aa: CASSESGRTSYNEQFF; CDR3nt: TGCGCCAGCAGTGAGTCGGGGCGTACCTCCTACAATGAGCAGTTCTTC; d_gene: NA; j_gene: TRBJ2-1; abundance: NA; v_gene: TRBV10-1
CDR3aa: CASSPSEGVNTGELFF; CDR3nt: TGTGCCAGCTCACCTTCGGAAGGGGTAAACACCGGGGAGCTGTTTTTT; d_gene: NA; j_gene: TRBJ2-2; abundance: NA; v_gene: TRBV18
CDR3aa: CASSLGNPGGNEQFF; CDR3nt: TGCGCCAGCAGCTTGGGTAACCCAGGGGGAAATGAGCAGTTCTTC; d_gene: TRBD1; j_gene: TRBJ2-1; abundance: NA; v_gene: TRBV5-1
CDR3aa: CASSGLVGETQYF; CDR3nt: TGCGCCAGCAGTGGACTAGTAGGAGAGACCCAGTACTTC; d_gene: NA; j_gene: TRBJ2-5; abundance: NA; v_gene: TRBV10-1
CDR3aa: CASSQGTSGGVDEQFF; CDR3nt: TGCGCCAGCAGCCAAGGGACTAGCGGGGGGGTCGATGAGCAGTTCTTC; d_gene: TRBD2; j_gene: TRBJ2-1; abundance: NA; v_gene: TRBV4-3
CDR3aa: CASSPGTGVYEQYF; CDR3nt: TGTGCCAGCAGCCCAGGGACAGGGGTGTACGAGCAGTACTTC; d_gene: TRBD1; j_gene: TRBJ2-7; abundance: NA; v_gene: TRBV28
CDR3aa: CASSPPGQGYGYTF; CDR3nt: TGTGCCAGCAGTCCACCGGGACAAGGATATGGCTACACCTTC; d_gene: NA; j_gene: TRBJ1-2; abundance: NA; v_gene: TRBV27
CDR3aa: CASSLELASGSGQYF; CDR3nt: TGTGCCAGCAGCTTGGAGTTGGCTAGCGGGAGCGGTCAGTACTTC; d_gene: TRBD2; j_gene: TRBJ2-4; abundance: NA; v_gene: TRBV5-5
CDR3aa: CASSLFVRAQAFF; CDR3nt: TGTGCCAGCAGCTTATTCGTGAGGGCCCAAGCTTTCTTT; d_gene: NA; j_gene: TRBJ1-1; abundance: NA; v_gene: TRBV7-2
CDR3aa: CASGGFSNQPQHF; CDR3nt: TGTGCCAGTGGGGGGTTTAGCAATCAGCCCCAGCATTTT; d_gene: NA; j_gene: TRBJ1-5; abundance: NA; v_gene: TRBV19
CDR3aa: CASSPLVGYEQYF; CDR3nt: TGTGCCAGCTCACCACTTGTGGGCTACGAGCAGTACTTC; d_gene: NA; j_gene: TRBJ2-7; abundance: NA; v_gene: TRBV18
CDR3aa: CASSFDSSYNEQFF; CDR3nt: TGTGCCAGTAGTTTCGACTCCTCCTACAATGAGCAGTTCTTC; d_gene: NA; j_gene: TRBJ2-1; abundance: NA; v_gene: TRBV19
CDR3aa: CASSEIVGETQYF; CDR3nt: TGTGCCAGCAGTGAAATAGTGGGAGAGACCCAGTACTTC; d_gene: NA; j_gene: TRBJ2-5; abundance: NA; v_gene: TRBV6-4
CDR3aa: CASSQPTELGTGPMNTEAFF; CDR3nt: TGCGCCAGCAGTCAACCCACTGAATTAGGGACAGGGCCCATGAACACTGAAGCTTTCTTT; d_gene: TRBD1; j_gene: TRBJ1-1; abundance: NA; v_gene: TRBV23-1
CDR3aa: CASSRDRVGSPLHF; CDR3nt: TGTGCCAGCAGCCGGGACAGGGTGGGCTCACCCCTCCACTTT; d_gene: TRBD1; j_gene: TRBJ1-6; abundance: NA; v_gene: TRBV6-5
CDR3aa: CSVEDLYGTEAFF; CDR3nt: TGCAGCGTTGAAGATCTATACGGAACCGAAGCTTTCTTT; d_gene: NA; j_gene: TRBJ1-1; abundance: NA; v_gene: TRBV29-1
CDR3aa: CASSRANGYTF; CDR3nt: TGTGCCAGCTCCAGGGCGAATGGCTACACCTTC; d_gene: NA; j_gene: TRBJ1-2; abundance: NA; v_gene: TRBV12-3/TRBV12-4
CDR3aa: CASRDGRGVDTQYF; CDR3nt: TGTGCCAGCAGGGACGGGAGGGGGGTAGATACGCAGTATTTT; d_gene: TRBD2; j_gene: TRBJ2-3; abundance: NA; v_gene: TRBV2
CDR3aa: CSVVTSAYNEQFF; CDR3nt: TGCAGCGTTGTTACTAGCGCATACAATGAGCAGTTCTTC; d_gene: TRBD2; j_gene: TRBJ2-1; abundance: NA; v_gene: TRBV29-1
CDR3aa: CASSQQGHLSNQPQHF; CDR3nt: TGTGCCAGCAGTCAACAGGGTCACCTCAGCAATCAGCCCCAGCATTTT; d_gene: NA; j_gene: TRBJ1-5; abundance: once; v_gene: TRBV7-8
CDR3aa: CASSQLGRTGANVLTF; CDR3nt: TGTGCCAGCAGCCAATTGGGACGTACTGGGGCCAACGTCCTGACTTTC; d_gene: NA; j_gene: TRBJ2-6; abundance: NA; v_gene: TRBV3-1/TRBV3-2
CDR3aa: CASSLENEQFF; CDR3nt: TGTGCCAGCAGTTTAGAGAATGAGCAGTTCTTC; d_gene: NA; j_gene: TRBJ2-1; abundance: NA; v_gene: TRBV12-3/TRBV12-4
CDR3aa: CAWTFLGNEQFF; CDR3nt: TGTGCCTGGACCTTTCTAGGAAATGAGCAGTTCTTC; d_gene: NA; j_gene: TRBJ2-1; abundance: NA; v_gene: TRBV30
CDR3aa: CASSFSFGAGTEAFF; CDR3nt: TGCGCCAGCAGCTTCTCTTTCGGCGCCGGCACTGAAGCTTTCTTT; d_gene: NA; j_gene: TRBJ1-1; abundance: NA; v_gene: TRBV4-3
CDR3aa: CASSQGDKENEQFF; CDR3nt: TGCGCCAGCAGTCAAGGGGACAAAGAGAATGAGCAGTTCTTC; d_gene: NA; j_gene: TRBJ2-1; abundance: NA; v_gene: TRBV23-1
CDR3aa: CASNSGDAHSYEQYF; CDR3nt: TGTGCCAGTAATTCTGGCGACGCTCACTCCTACGAGCAGTACTTC; d_gene: NA; j_gene: TRBJ2-7; abundance: NA; v_gene: TRBV19
CDR3aa: CASSLDPPTGTNNQPQHF; CDR3nt: TGCGCCAGCAGCTTGGACCCTCCTACCGGGACGAACAATCAGCCCCAGCATTTT; d_gene: NA; j_gene: TRBJ1-5; abundance: NA; v_gene: TRBV5-1
CDR3aa: CASSLGPGARYGYTF; CDR3nt: TGTGCCAGCAGCTTGGGTCCGGGGGCGCGGTATGGCTACACCTTC; d_gene: NA; j_gene: TRBJ1-2; abundance: NA; v_gene: TRBV5-8
CDR3aa: CASSPPPGRGYGYTF; CDR3nt: TGTGCCAGCAGTCCACCCCCGGGGCGCGGCTATGGCTACACCTTC; d_gene: NA; j_gene: TRBJ1-2; abundance: NA; v_gene: TRBV6-6
CDR3aa: CASSLLGMGGLDGYTF; CDR3nt: TGCGCCAGCAGCTTGTTGGGGATGGGGGGCCTCGATGGCTACACCTTC; d_gene: NA; j_gene: TRBJ1-2; abundance: NA; v_gene: TRBV5-1
CDR3aa: CAWSVGTGRANYGYTF; CDR3nt: TGTGCCTGGAGTGTGGGGACAGGCCGAGCTAACTATGGCTACACCTTC; d_gene: TRBD1; j_gene: TRBJ1-2; abundance: NA; v_gene: TRBV30
CDR3aa: CASSLLTGEQFF; CDR3nt: TGTGCCAGCAGTTTATTGACAGGAGAGCAGTTCTTC; d_gene: NA; j_gene: TRBJ2-1; abundance: NA; v_gene: TRBV27
CDR3aa: CASSSPTDANYGYTF; CDR3nt: TGTGCCAGCAGTTCCCCGACAGACGCTAACTATGGCTACACCTTC; d_gene: NA; j_gene: TRBJ1-2; abundance: NA; v_gene: TRBV28
CDR3aa: CASSFRLVTVLVDEQFF; CDR3nt: TGTGCCAGCAGCTTCCGACTAGTTACAGTGTTGGTCGATGAGCAGTTCTTC; d_gene: NA; j_gene: TRBJ2-1; abundance: NA; v_gene: TRBV7-2
CDR3aa: CASRLGLGSNQPQHF; CDR3nt: TGTGCCAGCAGACTAGGGTTAGGTAGCAATCAGCCCCAGCATTTT; d_gene: NA; j_gene: TRBJ1-5; abundance: once; v_gene: TRBV6-5
CDR3aa: CASSLGRYTEAFF; CDR3nt: TGTGCCAGCAGTTTAGGTCGCTACACTGAAGCTTTCTTT; d_gene: NA; j_gene: TRBJ1-1; abundance: once; v_gene: TRBV12-3/TRBV12-4
CDR3aa: CASSWASQGATYGYTF; CDR3nt: TGTGCCAGTAGTTGGGCTTCACAGGGGGCGACCTATGGCTACACCTTC; d_gene: TRBD1; j_gene: TRBJ1-2; abundance: NA; v_gene: TRBV19
CDR3aa: CASSLGAPYGRTPCPYNEQFF; CDR3nt: TGTGCCAGCAGCTTAGGGGCCCCCTACGGGAGGACCCCCTGCCCCTACAATGAGCAGTTCTTC; d_gene: TRBD2; j_gene: TRBJ2-1; abundance: NA; v_gene: TRBV7-7
CDR3aa: CASSSGQTMNTEAFF; CDR3nt: TGTGCCAGCAGCTCGGGACAGACCATGAACACTGAAGCTTTCTTT; d_gene: TRBD1; j_gene: TRBJ1-1; abundance: NA; v_gene: TRBV7-2